Sequencing of this TCR beta chain was carried out in a study of TIL therapy for anti-PD-1-resistant metastatic lung cancer. Study summary: Progressing patients received lymphodepletion, expanded TIL infusion and IL-2.

Time point indicated: pre-treatment sample, taken before nivolumab and TIL therapy. This clone was seen a few times. Antigen: not known. Study conclusions and caveats: This highly selected cohort may not generalize to typical lung cancer patients. After infusion, TIL clonotypes partly replaced peripheral T cells and declined over months.

The immunoSEQ assay was v3. The method was immunoSEQ multiplex PCR; TCRdb's version includes in-frame clones alone and lacks a portion of them. This table holds roughly 46,000 clones, 80% to 90% found once. The junction had 11 bases not matched to a gene; V was cut back by 5 bases and J by 0 bases. Germline CDR1 and CDR2: MDHEN and SYDVKM. CDR3 length: 18 amino acids. The starting material was blood, obtained at baseline. The TCR sequence derives from a person between 25 and 79 years old with non-small cell lung cancer. V usage is TRBV28 and J usage is TRBJ2-3; 10 bases are shared with TRBD1. CDR3: CASSRAGQGSDSTDTQYF. The CDR3 bases are TGTGCCAGCAGTCGTGCGGGACAGGGGTCGGATAGCACAGATACGCAGTATTTT.